This TCR beta chain is from a study of shared clonotypes between healthy human individuals. Study findings and constraints: Among donors, sharing of clonotypes was expected to be affected by sequencing depth. Genetic and exposure-history diversity was limited by the few donors. Some naive CD4 clonotypes, roughly 4.8%, turned up in common across a handful of donors.

Details on this clone: As yet, its antigen is unknown.

This CDR3 comprises 13 residues. Germline CDR1 and CDR2: GTSNPN and SVGIG (reference sequence). V shed 7 bases and J 4 bases; nucleotides not matched to a gene: 7. Only in-frame clones appear in the TCRdb table, and some are missing; sequencing was by immunoSEQ multiplex PCR. The sample holds fewer than 2.5 million clones, roughly 93% seen once. The chain has TRBV30 and TRBJ2-1; 7 positions agree with TRBD2. The receptor was isolated from a young man in good health. Some clones in this sample may be carry-over from other donors' samples. Sequenced input: naive CD4+ T cells from PBMCs. Subset described: CD45RA+ positively selected. In nucleotides, the CDR3 is TGTGCCTCGGGGGGATCACCTTACAATGAGCAGTTCTTC. Encoded protein: CASGGSPYNEQFF.